These 20 T cell receptor beta chains were all obtained from the same sample, sequenced in a study of shared clonotypes between healthy human individuals. Clones were read by immunoSEQ multiplex PCR, and TCRdb kept only the in-frame ones, dropping some. This sample carries fewer than 1.6 million clones, roughly 98.5% of them seen once, and the ten largest clones take under 0.45%. The specimen sequenced was naive CD4+ T cells sorted from blood. Subset denoted: CD45RA+ positively selected. All receptors come from a man aged 25 to 40 in good health.

Concerning this clone: Other nucleotide sequences in the sample specify the same CDR3. V is TRBV6-1 and J is TRBJ2-7; D tentatively reads TRBD1 or TRBD2 (5 bases each). CDR3 size: 11 residues. Deletions cut 4 bases from V and 6 bases from J, with 7 bases between. CDR1 MNHNS and CDR2 SASEGT come from the germline V gene. The CDR3 region is CASSVGGEQYF. The CDR3 region has the DNA TGTGCCAGCAGTGTTGGGGGCGAGCAGTACTTC.

The genes are TRBV5-4 and TRBJ1-4, with 8 nucleotides matching TRBD1. Germline V gives CDR1 SGHNT, CDR2 YYREEE (reference sequence). The CDR3 is made up of 12 amino acids. V was clipped by 0 bases and J by 13 bases; unmatched bases: 2. In DNA, the CDR3 is TGTGCCAGCAGCTTGGCCGGACAGGGACTGTTTTTT. Translated, it gives CASSLAGQGLFF. The full variable domain, its missing parts supplied by reference TRBV5-4 and TRBJ1-4, is ETGVTQSPTHLIKTRGQQVTLRCSSQSGHNTVSWYQQALGQGPQFIFQYYREEENGRGNFPPRFSGLQFPNYSSELNVNALELDDSALYLCASSLAGQGLFFGSGTQLSVL.

The chain employs TRBV13 and TRBJ2-3, with TRBD2 as a possible D gene (6 bases). CDR1 and CDR2 from the germline V gene are PRHDT and FYEKMQ (reference sequence). This CDR3 is built from 17 residues. V dropped 7 bases and J dropped 2 bases, with 22 bases sitting between them. The CDR3, as DNA: TGTGCCAGCACACCCCCCACCGGCGGGAAAGACACAGATACGCAGTATTTT. Translating it yields CASTPPTGGKDTDTQYF.

The chain has TRBV28 and TRBJ2-3; 11 bases map to TRBD2. The CDR3 runs to 15 residues. Germline values: CDR1 MDHEN, CDR2 SYDVKM. V lost 6 bases, J lost 2 bases, and 4 bases stayed unmatched. The CDR3 is CASSLGLAATDTQYF. Written as DNA, the CDR3 is TGTGCCAGCAGCCTGGGACTAGCGGCCACAGATACGCAGTATTTT.

This clone was recorded once. A junction boundary mismatches the germline segment, possibly from a read error. J is TRBJ2-7 and V is TRBV7-7; maybe TRBD2 (5 bases). The CDR3 is 13 residues long. CDR1 and CDR2 from the germline V gene are SSHAT and FNYEAQ (reference sequence). In DNA form, the CDR3 reads TGTGCTAGCAGCTTAGGAGGTCGGGACGAGCAGTACTTC. Its translation is CASSLGGRDEQYF. The whole variable domain, remainder taken from reference TRBV7-7 and TRBJ2-7, is GAGVSQSPRYKVTKRGQDVTLRCDPISSHATLYWYQQALGQGPEFLTYFNYEAQPDKSGLPSDRFSAERPEGSISTLTIQRTEQRDSAMYRCASSLGGRDEQYFGPGTRLTVT.

This clone was observed once. The gene calls are TRBV5-6 and TRBJ2-1; 8 bases fit TRBD1. J lost 6 bases, V lost 6 bases, and 8 bases had no gene match. Looked up from germline, CDR1 is SGHDT and CDR2 is YYEEEE. This CDR3 spans 14 amino acids. The CDR3 nucleotides read TGTGCCAGCACCCGAGACAGGGGTATCAATGAGCAGTTCTTC. Translated, it gives CASTRDRGINEQFF.

V gene TRBV11-2 combines with J gene TRBJ2-1; TRBD1 matches at 8 bases. V gave up 5 bases and J gave up 1 base; unmatched junction bases: 4. Germline values: CDR1 SGHAT, CDR2 FQNNGV. The CDR3 covers 15 residues. The CDR3: CASSNDRGSYNEQFF. CDR3 bases: TGTGCCAGCAGCAATGACAGGGGTTCCTACAATGAGCAGTTCTTC.

Comment on this clone: Other nucleotide sequences in the sample specify the same CDR3. V is TRBV29-1 and J is TRBJ2-5; 8 nucleotides line up with TRBD1. The CDR3 is made up of 13 amino acids. Germline lookup yields CDR1 SQVTM and CDR2 ANQGSEA. The V segment lost 4 bases and the J segment 5 bases; nucleotides outside the gene matches: 6. CDR3 in amino acids: CSVGQGAGETQYF. DNA of the CDR3: TGCAGCGTTGGTCAGGGGGCAGGGGAGACCCAGTACTTC.

In the case of this clone: Other DNA sequences in the same sample also yield this CDR3. The chain employs TRBV15 and TRBJ2-7, with no clear D. Germline values: CDR1 LNHNV, CDR2 YYDKDF (reference sequence). CDR3 length: 11 amino acids. V was clipped by 3 bases and J by 3 bases, with 3 bases between them. In DNA, the CDR3 is TGTGCCACCAGCAGCCTCTACGAGCAGTACTTC. Encoded protein: CATSSLYEQYF.

The chain links TRBV18 to TRBJ2-7; D may be TRBD2 (9 bases). Between the trimmed V and J ends, which lost 6 bases and 6 bases, there was a span of 33 bases. The germline CDR1 and CDR2 sequences are KGHSH and LQKENI. The CDR3 runs to 19 residues. CDR3 sequence: CASSLVEVAGDSTGGEQYF. The CDR3 nucleotides are TGTGCCAGCTCCCTAGTGGAGGTAGCGGGAGACTCCACAGGGGGCGAGCAGTACTTC.

The chain joins TRBV7-9 to TRBJ2-7; 9 nucleotides line up with TRBD1. The length of the CDR3 is 15 residues. The trim removed 6 bases at V and 2 bases at J, leaving 8 bases unmatched. The germline gives CDR1 SEHNR, CDR2 FQNEAQ (reference sequence). The CDR3 DNA reads as TGTGCCAGCAGTACCCTCCACAGGGGGCCCTACGAGCAGTACTTC. As protein: CASSTLHRGPYEQYF.

V usage is TRBV18 and J usage is TRBJ2-1; D might be TRBD2 (5 bases). The V gene's germline CDR1 is KGHSH and CDR2 LQKENI. Trimming took off 0 bases at V and 10 bases at J, with 10 bases between the two ends. The CDR3 loop spans 13 amino acids. The CDR3 region is CASSPPTSGEQFF. As DNA, the CDR3 is TGTGCCAGCTCACCACCGACGAGCGGAGAGCAGTTCTTC. Together with reference TRBV18 and TRBJ2-1, the CDR3 gives the full variable domain: NAGVMQNPRHLVRRRGQEARLRCSPMKGHSHVYWYRQLPEEGLKFMVYLQKENIIDESGMPKERFSAEFPKEGPSILRIQQVVRGDSAAYFCASSPPTSGEQFFGPGTRLTVL.

J is TRBJ1-5 and V is TRBV6-1; possibly TRBD1 for D (5 bases). CDR3 length equals 15 residues. Trimming took 3 bases from V and 3 from J, leaving 12 bases between them. Germline V gives CDR1 MNHNS, CDR2 SASEGT. Here the CDR3 reads CASSDLRGYNQPQHF. The CDR3 region has the DNA TGTGCCAGCAGTGACCTGCGGGGCTACAATCAGCCCCAGCATTTT.

V usage is TRBV7-9 and J usage is TRBJ1-2; D is undetermined. Per the germline V gene, CDR1 is SEHNR and CDR2 is FQNEAQ (reference sequence). CDR3 length: 15 residues. Trimming cost V 1 base and J 4 bases, with 13 bases left between them. This chain's CDR3 is CASSLVQWQLYGYTF. The DNA for the CDR3 is TGTGCCAGCAGCTTAGTCCAATGGCAGCTCTATGGCTACACCTTC.

This rearrangement joins TRBV2 to TRBJ1-2; a weak D match, TRBD1 (6 bases). The V end lost 6 bases, the J end lost 8 bases, and 16 bases lay between the germline ends. Germline lookup yields CDR1 SNHLY and CDR2 FYNNEI. The CDR3 spans 13 residues. CDR3 sequence: CASRGAPVEGYTF. The CDR3 DNA reads as TGTGCCAGCAGGGGGGCCCCGGTAGAAGGCTACACCTTC.

CDR3 bases: TGCAGCGTGGGGGGACTGCCCACAGATACGCAGTATTTT. This gives the protein CSVGGLPTDTQYF. V and J are TRBV29-1 and TRBJ2-3; weak D call: TRBD2 (6 bases). In germline, CDR1 is SQVTM, CDR2 ANQGSEA. The CDR3 loop spans 13 amino acids. The V end lost 6 bases, the J end lost 2 bases, and 12 bases lay between the germline ends.

This chain joins TRBV7-8 and TRBJ1-1; 8 bases align to TRBD1. The CDR3 contains 17 residues. Germline values: CDR1 SGHVS, CDR2 FQNEAQ. V lost 2 bases to trimming and J lost 4 bases; unmatched junction nucleotides: 12. The CDR3 spells CASSLIFGAGGGTEAFF. The DNA of the CDR3 is TGTGCCAGCAGCTTAATTTTTGGGGCAGGGGGCGGCACTGAAGCTTTCTTT.

There are a few counts of this clone. The chain is built from TRBV5-1 and TRBJ2-7; 9 bases map to TRBD1. V was clipped by 5 bases and J by 5 bases; unmatched bases: 5. The germline gives CDR1 SGHRS, CDR2 YFSETQ. The CDR3 runs to 13 residues. The CDR3 loop reads CASRLQGADEQYF. The CDR3 region has the DNA TGCGCCAGCAGGCTACAGGGGGCGGACGAGCAGTACTTC.

The chain employs TRBV11-2 and TRBJ2-5; unclear D gene. The CDR3 contains 14 residues. V gave up 1 base and J gave up 5 bases, with 11 bases separating them. Per germline, CDR1 SGHAT and CDR2 FQNNGV. CDR3 sequence: CASSLAIRQETQYF. The CDR3 nucleotides read TGTGCCAGCAGCTTAGCTATCCGGCAGGAGACCCAGTACTTC.

The chain uses TRBV5-1 and TRBJ2-3; a weak D match, TRBD2 (6 bases). The CDR3 is made up of 15 amino acids. Germline assignment: CDR1 SGHRS and CDR2 YFSETQ. V shed 1 base and J shed 1 base, with 10 bases lying between them. The CDR3 nucleotides read TGCGCCAGCAGCTTGCGGGGGACTGGCACAGATACGCAGTATTTT. This gives the protein CASSLRGTGTDTQYF.